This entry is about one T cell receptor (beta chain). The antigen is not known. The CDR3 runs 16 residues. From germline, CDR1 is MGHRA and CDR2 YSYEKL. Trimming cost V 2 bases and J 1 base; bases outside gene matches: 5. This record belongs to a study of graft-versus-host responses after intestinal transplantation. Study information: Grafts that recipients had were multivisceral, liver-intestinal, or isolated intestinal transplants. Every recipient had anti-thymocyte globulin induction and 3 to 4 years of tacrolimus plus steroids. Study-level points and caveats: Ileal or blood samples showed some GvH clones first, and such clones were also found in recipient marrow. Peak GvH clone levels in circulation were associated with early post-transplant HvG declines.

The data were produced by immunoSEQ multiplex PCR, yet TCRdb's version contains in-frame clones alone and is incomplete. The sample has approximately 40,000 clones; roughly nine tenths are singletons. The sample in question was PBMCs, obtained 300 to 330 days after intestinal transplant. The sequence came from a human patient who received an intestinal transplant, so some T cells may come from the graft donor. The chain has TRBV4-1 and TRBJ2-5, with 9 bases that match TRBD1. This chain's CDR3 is CASSQRRQGVQETQYF. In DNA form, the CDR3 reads TGCGCCAGCAGCCAAAGACGACAGGGGGTCCAAGAGACCCAGTACTTC.